This T cell receptor beta chain was identified in a study of blood T cell repertoires in COVID-19 (dated by TCRdb to the early 2020s). With regard to the full study: The collaborator samples originated in the United States, Italy and Spain and spanned the acute and convalescent phases of COVID-19. Where HLA class I and class II types were available, the types were taken from metadata supplied by the sample provider, not from assay-based typing. Deeply sampled blood TCRbeta repertoires from subjects exposed to, actively infected with, or recovered from COVID-19 were included in the dataset. The prospective study material was composed of cDNA or gDNA derived from T cells, B-cell-depleted T cells, or PBMCs. Samples came from the ongoing ImmuneRACE study (first 160 participants) plus 1,254 subjects from 6 global collaborators. A de-identified subject ID, COVID-19 status, age in years and sex were almost always included in the sample metadata. A freely available public database, intended as a resource for researchers studying the immune response to SARS-CoV-2, is where the repertoires were released.

On this clone: There is no known antigen for this receptor. No much larger clonotype is one base removed from it; base qualities were not supplied.

The full study reports these points: Clinical and demographic metadata were provided uncurated, with the amount varying by source and participant.

The cysteine opens and the phenylalanine closes a CDR3 of 13 amino acids. This entry keeps only the CDR3 DNA: 39 bases, framed from base 1. CDR1 is given as SGHDN and CDR2 as FVKESK, both from the germline V gene. V loses 0 bases of germline sequence and J loses 6 bases, and the interval between the two ends is 9 bases. TCRbeta CDR3 regions were amplified from genomic DNA using the immunoSEQ Assay, a bias-controlled multiplex PCR. Concerning the study's data processing: The number of nucleated cells in each sample was estimated from the amplification of reference gene primers within the assay. To quantify the absolute abundance of each unique TCRbeta CDR3 rearrangement, sequence reads were collapsed and filtered. Productive Simpson clonality was computed per sample as the square root of Simpson's diversity index over productive rearrangements. TCRdb provides this immuneACCESS table in a form limited to in-frame rearrangements. Some clones are lacking; in checked studies, under half of them reflect an unresolved V gene, and why the rest are absent is not known. Clone size and the V and J calls come from that table; the DNA yielded D and trimming. This sample lists 80,000 to 100,000 clones; 90% were detected once. Roughly 1.5% of the sample goes to the ten largest clones.

Collaborating institutions collected whole blood in K2EDTA tubes following their own protocols. For TCRbeta analysis, collaborators shipped samples as frozen whole blood, isolated PBMCs, or DNA extracted from either of those sample types. This TCR came from a human donor with active COVID-19. The donor label of this sample is uncertain. The chain is assembled from TRBV14 and TRBJ2-7, with TRBD1 tentatively as D gene (5 bases match). Sequencing was performed on peripheral blood. The CDR3 protein: CASSQDLQGEQYF. The sequence in DNA is TGTGCCAGCAGCCAAGATCTCCAGGGCGAGCAGTACTTC. Outside the CDR3, residues come from the reference TRBV14 and TRBJ2-7 proteins, so the full variable domain is: EAGVTQFPSHSVIEKGQTVTLRCDPISGHDNLYWYRRVMGKEIKFLLHFVKESKQDESGMPNNRFLAERTGGTYSTLKVQPAELEDSGVYFCASSQDLQGEQYFGPGTRLTVT.